Sequencing of this T cell receptor (beta chain) was carried out in a study of T cells of healthy individuals. This clonotype came up many times. CDR1 and CDR2 from the germline V gene are SQVTM and ANQGSEA. The J segment lost 11 bases and the V segment lost 0 bases, leaving 7 bases of the junction unmatched. The CDR3 is made up of 14 amino acids. TCRdb reprocessed the 5' RACE reads with MiXCR, giving one entry per CDR3 protein. This sample has about 96,000 distinct CDR3 sequences, with roughly 18% found just once. The V call is TRBV29-1, the J call TRBJ2-3; 11 bases map to TRBD2. The TCR originated in a human donor in good health. CDR3 in amino acids: CSVEDQRGTSGQYF. CDR3 sequence (DNA): TGCAGCGTTGAAGACCAGCGTGGGACTAGCGGGCAGTATTTT.